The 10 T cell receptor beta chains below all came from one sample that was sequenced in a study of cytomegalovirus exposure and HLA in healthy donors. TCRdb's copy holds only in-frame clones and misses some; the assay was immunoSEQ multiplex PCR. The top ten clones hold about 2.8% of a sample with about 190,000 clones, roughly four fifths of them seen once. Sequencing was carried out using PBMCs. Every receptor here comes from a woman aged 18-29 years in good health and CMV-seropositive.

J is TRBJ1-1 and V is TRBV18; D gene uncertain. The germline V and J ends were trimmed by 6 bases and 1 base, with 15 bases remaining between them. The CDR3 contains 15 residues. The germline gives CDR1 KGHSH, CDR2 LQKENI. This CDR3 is CASSPSTTPNTEAFF. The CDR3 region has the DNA TGTGCCAGCTCTCCCTCAACAACCCCGAACACTGAAGCTTTCTTT. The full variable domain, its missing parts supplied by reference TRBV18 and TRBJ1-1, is NAGVMQNPRHLVRRRGQEARLRCSPMKGHSHVYWYRQLPEEGLKFMVYLQKENIIDESGMPKERFSAEFPKEGPSILRIQQVVRGDSAAYFCASSPSTTPNTEAFFGQGTRLTVV.

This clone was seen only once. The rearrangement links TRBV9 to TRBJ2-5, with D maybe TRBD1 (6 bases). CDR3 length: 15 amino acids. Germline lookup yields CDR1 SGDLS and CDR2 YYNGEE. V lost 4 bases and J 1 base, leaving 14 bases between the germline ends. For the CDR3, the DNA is TGTGCCAGCAGCCCCCAGGCAGGGGCCCAAGAGACCCAGTACTTC. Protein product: CASSPQAGAQETQYF.

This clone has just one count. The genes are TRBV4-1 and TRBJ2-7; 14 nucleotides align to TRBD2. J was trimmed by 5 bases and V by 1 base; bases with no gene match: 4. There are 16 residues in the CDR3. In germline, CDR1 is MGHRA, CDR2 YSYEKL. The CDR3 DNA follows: TGCGCCAGCAGCCAAGGACTAGCGGGGGGGTACGACGAGCAGTACTTC. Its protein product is CASSQGLAGGYDEQYF.

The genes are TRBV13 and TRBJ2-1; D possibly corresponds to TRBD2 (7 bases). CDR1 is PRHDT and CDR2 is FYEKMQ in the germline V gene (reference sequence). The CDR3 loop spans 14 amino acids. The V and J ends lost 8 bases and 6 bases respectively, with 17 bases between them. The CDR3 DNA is TGTGCCAGCTCCTTAGGGGGGGGAATCAATGAGCAGTTCTTC. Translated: CASSLGGGINEQFF.

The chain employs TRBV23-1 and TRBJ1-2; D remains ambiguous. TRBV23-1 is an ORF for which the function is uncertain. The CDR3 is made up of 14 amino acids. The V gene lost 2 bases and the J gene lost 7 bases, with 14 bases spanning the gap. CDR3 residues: CASSQIGRSGGYTF. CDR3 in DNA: TGCGCCAGCAGTCAAATCGGCAGATCGGGTGGCTACACCTTC.

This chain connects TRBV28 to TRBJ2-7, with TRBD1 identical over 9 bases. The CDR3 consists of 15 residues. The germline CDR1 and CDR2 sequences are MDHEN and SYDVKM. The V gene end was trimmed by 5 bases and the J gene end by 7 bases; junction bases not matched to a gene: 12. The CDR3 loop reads CASSPPGTGSGEQYF. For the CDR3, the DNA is TGTGCCAGCAGTCCCCCCGGGACAGGGTCAGGGGAGCAGTACTTC.

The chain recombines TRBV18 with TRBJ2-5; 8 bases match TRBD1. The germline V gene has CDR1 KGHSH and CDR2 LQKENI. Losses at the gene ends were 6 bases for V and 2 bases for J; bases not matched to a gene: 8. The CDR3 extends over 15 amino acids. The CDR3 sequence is CASSPYQGAQETQYF. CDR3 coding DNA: TGTGCCAGCTCTCCCTACCAGGGGGCACAAGAGACCCAGTACTTC.

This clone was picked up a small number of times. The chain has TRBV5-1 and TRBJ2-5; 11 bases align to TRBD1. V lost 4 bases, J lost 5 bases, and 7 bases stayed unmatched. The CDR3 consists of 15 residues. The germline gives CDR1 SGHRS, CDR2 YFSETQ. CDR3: CASSRDRGSEETQYF. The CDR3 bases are TGCGCCAGCAGCCGGGACAGGGGGAGTGAGGAGACCCAGTACTTC.

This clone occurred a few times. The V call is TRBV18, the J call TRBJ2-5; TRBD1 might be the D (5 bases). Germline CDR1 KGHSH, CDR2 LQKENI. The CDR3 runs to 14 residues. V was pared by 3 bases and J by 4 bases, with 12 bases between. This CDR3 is CASSPTDNGETQYF. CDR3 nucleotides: TGTGCCAGCTCACCGACAGACAACGGAGAGACCCAGTACTTC.

The CDR3 loop is CAISVVELFGETQYF. CDR3 in DNA: TGTGCCATCAGTGTCGTGGAACTTTTCGGGGAGACCCAGTACTTC. The chain links TRBV10-3 to TRBJ2-5, with D hard to call. The CDR3 has 15 residues. In germline, CDR1 is ENHRY, CDR2 SYGVKD. V was shortened by 4 bases and J by 5 bases, with 17 bases between the two germline ends.